These 20 T cell receptor beta chains were all obtained from the same sample, sequenced in a study of regulatory T cells in long-lasting Graves disease. For TCR beta, libraries came from iRepertoire HTBI primers and Arm-PCR of CDR3 regions. TCRdb passed the multiplex PCR reads through MiXCR, listing each CDR3 protein once. Among under 700,000 distinct CDR3 sequences listed, 15% to 20% were seen once. Described time point: newly diagnosed GD, antithyroid drugs for less than 3 months. The TCR library was made from RNA extracted from PBMCs. These data were also filed under a second study, of T cells in Graves' hyperthyroidism and ophthalmopathy.

Sequenced here: peripheral blood mononuclear cells (PBMCs), sampled at new diagnosis, from a patient treated with antithyroid drugs. All receptors come from a woman aged 35-65 years with Graves disease.

The CDR3 loop is CASSPYWAVTGTEAFF. DNA for the CDR3: TGTGCCAGCAGCCCCTACTGGGCGGTAACAGGGACTGAAGCTTTCTTT. The rearrangement uses TRBV3-1 and TRBJ1-1; TRBD1 is a possible D gene (6 bases). V lost 4 bases and J 5 bases, leaving 20 bases between the germline ends. Germline assignment: CDR1 LGHDT and CDR2 YNNKEL (reference sequence). The CDR3 is made up of 16 amino acids.

This clonotype was seen a handful of times. V and J are TRBV3-1 and TRBJ2-7; TRBD1 matches 9 bases. V trimming: 3 bases; J trimming: 5 bases; junction bases outside the gene matches: 8. Germline V gives CDR1 LGHDT, CDR2 YNNKEL (reference sequence). The CDR3 is 15 amino acids. The CDR3 loop reads CASSHAGTGSHEQYF. DNA of the CDR3: TGTGCCAGCAGCCACGCCGGGACAGGGTCCCACGAGCAGTACTTC.

This clonotype was seen a few times. The rearrangement joins TRBV20-1 to TRBJ1-1; 10 nucleotides agree with TRBD1. V was pared by 5 bases and J by 4 bases, with 16 bases of the junction left unmatched. The CDR3 sequence is 17 residues long. CDR1 and CDR2 from the germline V gene are DFQATT and SNEGSKA (reference sequence). CDR3 region: CSALRGGTGDWGTEAFF. The CDR3 nucleotides are TGCAGTGCTTTAAGGGGCGGGACAGGGGACTGGGGCACTGAAGCTTTCTTT.

This clonotype was observed a few times. V gene TRBV19 combines with J gene TRBJ1-4, with TRBD1 as a possible D gene (5 bases). Trimming cost V 4 bases and J 0 bases, with 9 bases left between them. CDR1 is LNHDA and CDR2 is SQIVND in the germline V gene (reference sequence). This CDR3 comprises 15 residues. The CDR3 nucleotides are TGTGCCAGTAGTAAACAGGTTGCAACTAATGAAAAACTGTTTTTT. Encoded protein: CASSKQVATNEKLFF.

In its sample, this clonotype was seen many times. The gene calls are TRBV12-3 or TRBV12-4 and TRBJ1-2; the match to TRBD1 covers 9 bases. The CDR3 runs to 13 residues. The J segment lost 4 bases and the V segment lost 7 bases, leaving 4 bases of the junction unmatched. CDR3 sequence reads: CASKLTGGYGYTF. The DNA of the CDR3 is TGTGCCAGCAAACTGACAGGGGGCTATGGCTACACCTTC.

There are many counts of this clonotype. The gene calls are TRBV10-3 and TRBJ2-7, with TRBD2 identical over 8 bases. This CDR3 region has 15 residues. Germline V CDR1 and CDR2: ENHRY, SYGVKD. The V segment lost 7 bases and the J segment 5 bases; nucleotides outside the gene matches: 13. The CDR3 loop is CAITRAGGFLDEQYF. The DNA of the CDR3 is TGTGCCATCACAAGGGCGGGGGGCTTCCTAGACGAGCAGTACTTC.

This chain uses TRBV6-1 with TRBJ2-1, with 13 bases lining up with TRBD2. Germline CDR1 MNHNS, CDR2 SASEGT. This CDR3 comprises 15 residues. V lost 6 bases to trimming and J lost 8 bases; unmatched junction nucleotides: 7. CDR3 in DNA: TGTGCCAGCAGGCCCGGACTAGCGGGGGAGGATGAGCAGTTCTTC. Translated: CASRPGLAGEDEQFF.

The J gene is TRBJ1-3, the V gene TRBV6-1; a possible D gene is TRBD1 (5 bases). The CDR3 consists of 15 residues. V was clipped by 5 bases and J by 0 bases, with 11 bases between them. Germline lookup yields CDR1 MNHNS and CDR2 SASEGT. The CDR3 bases are TGTGCCAGCAGTACTAGCGGACACTCTGGAAACACCATATATTTT. Its protein product is CASSTSGHSGNTIYF.

This clonotype has just a few counts. The gene calls are TRBV6-5 and TRBJ1-5; D remains unclear. Trimming cost V 2 bases and J 0 bases, with 8 bases left between them. CDR1 and CDR2 (germline): MNHEY, SVGAGI. The CDR3 contains 15 residues. CDR3 in DNA: TGTGCCAGCAGTTACCGGGATTATAGCAATCAGCCCCAGCATTTT. Amino acids: CASSYRDYSNQPQHF.

The chain employs TRBV9 and TRBJ1-1; 7 bases match TRBD1. The CDR3 is 15 amino acids. The V gene end was trimmed by 4 bases and the J gene end by 4 bases; junction bases not matched to a gene: 10. Germline V gives CDR1 SGDLS, CDR2 YYNGEE. CDR3 in DNA: TGTGCCAGCAGCTCCCTCGAAACAGGGGTCACTGAAGCTTTCTTT. It is translated as CASSSLETGVTEAFF. Using reference TRBV9 and TRBJ1-1 for the parts outside the CDR3, the full variable domain is DSGVTQTPKHLITATGQRVTLRCSPRSGDLSVYWYQQSLDQGLQFLIQYYNGEERAKGNILERFSAQQFPDLHSELNLSSLELGDSALYFCASSSLETGVTEAFFGQGTRLTVV.

Worth noting for this clonotype: Since a far larger clone is one base different, this is likely a read error. V and J are TRBV15 and TRBJ2-3; 7 bases agree with TRBD2. The J call may be faulty, since TRBJ2-7 better matches the DNA end. The CDR3 runs 15 residues. The germline V gene has CDR1 LNHNV and CDR2 YYDKDF (reference sequence). The CDR3 is CATSRDVSSGSEQYF. In DNA, the CDR3 is TGTGCCACCAGCAGAGATGTTTCTAGCGGAAGTGAGCAGTACTTC.

This clonotype appeared many times. The chain recombines TRBV18 with TRBJ1-1; D is unclear. V was trimmed by 2 bases and J by 3 bases, leaving 13 bases between them. Germline loops: CDR1 KGHSH, CDR2 LQKENI. The length of the CDR3 is 15 residues. The CDR3 nucleotides are TGTGCCAGCTCACCAAGGGCGGGCTGGGACACTGAAGCTTTCTTT. Translating it yields CASSPRAGWDTEAFF.

In its sample, this clonotype was seen many times. This chain connects TRBV20-1 to TRBJ2-1; 9 bases fit TRBD2. Germline values: CDR1 DFQATT, CDR2 SNEGSKA (reference sequence). This CDR3 has 15 amino acids. J lost 5 bases, V lost 8 bases, and 13 bases had no gene match. In DNA form, the CDR3 reads TGCAGTCCGCGCCGGGCGGGGGGGGATAACAATGAGCAGTTCTTC. Residues: CSPRRAGGDNNEQFF.

V usage is TRBV28 and J usage is TRBJ2-7; no clear D gene. In germline, CDR1 is MDHEN, CDR2 SYDVKM. V lost 5 bases to trimming and J lost 1 base, with 12 bases between them. The CDR3 is 14 residues long. The CDR3 DNA is TGTGCCAGCAGTCACCCGGCAGCATCCTACGAGCAGTACTTC. It codes for CASSHPAASYEQYF.

CDR3 nucleotide sequence: TGTGCCAGCAGTGTACTCACAGAGGCCTACGAGCAGTACTTC. It specifies CASSVLTEAYEQYF. This chain joins TRBV6-1 and TRBJ2-7, with D hard to call. The length of the CDR3 is 14 residues. Trimming pared 4 bases from V and 2 bases from J, leaving 12 bases between. Per germline, CDR1 MNHNS and CDR2 SASEGT.

In this sample, this clonotype turned up many times. The V call is TRBV15, the J call TRBJ1-4; weak D call: TRBD1 (5 bases). V lost 6 bases to trimming and J lost 8 bases, with 19 bases between them. Germline CDR1 LNHNV, CDR2 YYDKDF (reference sequence). This CDR3 has 15 amino acids. For the CDR3, the DNA is TGTGCCACCAGTTCTACGCCGGGGCGGGCGGAAAAACTGTTTTTT. This translates into CATSSTPGRAEKLFF.

This clonotype was observed at least ten times. This sequence joins TRBV12-3 or TRBV12-4 and TRBJ1-1; perhaps TRBD1 as D (5 bases). CDR3 length: 18 amino acids. V dropped 3 bases and J dropped 0 bases, with 20 bases sitting between them. This chain's CDR3 is CASSFGSGTNTLNTEAFF. CDR3 coding DNA: TGTGCCAGCAGTTTTGGGTCCGGGACCAATACTTTGAACACTGAAGCTTTCTTT.

The chain recombines TRBV9 with TRBJ2-3; D is uncertain. The ends were cut back, 4 bases at V and 5 bases at J, with 17 bases in the middle. Germline CDR1 and CDR2: SGDLS and YYNGEE. CDR3 length: 15 amino acids. The CDR3: CASSLQTTLGDTQYF. CDR3 sequence (DNA): TGTGCCAGCAGCCTGCAGACCACATTGGGAGATACGCAGTATTTT.

This chain links TRBV10-2 with TRBJ1-3, with D hard to call. In germline, CDR1 is WSHSY, CDR2 SAAADI. V was shortened by 8 bases and J by 3 bases, with 2 bases between the two germline ends. The CDR3 has 10 residues. The CDR3 DNA sequence: TGCGCCAGCTTTGGAAACACCATATATTTT. Amino acid sequence: CASFGNTIYF.

The genes are TRBV28 and TRBJ2-1, with 14 bases identical to TRBD2. The trim removed 0 bases at V and 4 bases at J, leaving 2 bases unmatched. The CDR3 is made up of 17 amino acids. The germline gives CDR1 MDHEN, CDR2 SYDVKM. The CDR3 DNA reads TGTGCCAGCAGTTTATGGGGGACTAGCGGGGGATACAATGAGCAGTTCTTC. Protein sequence: CASSLWGTSGGYNEQFF.